The T cell receptor beta chain under discussion was sequenced for a study of response to subunit inactivated influenza vaccine. Study-wide findings and caveats: Authors suggested few new T cells are recruited by each seasonal influenza vaccination.

Deletions cut 7 bases from V and 2 bases from J, with 12 bases between. This CDR3 has 14 residues. Germline V gives CDR1 MNHEY, CDR2 SMNVEV (reference sequence). Each CDR3 protein is one row after TCRdb ran MiXCR on the RT-PCR reads. The sample lists 800,000 or so distinct CDR3 sequences; around 20% were seen once. Notes on this clonotype: As yet, its antigen is unknown.

The chain has TRBV27 and TRBJ2-1; D is perhaps TRBD2 (5 bases). Sequencing was performed on PBMCs from blood, taken 5 to 6 days after vaccination. This TCR was sampled from a middle-aged man who received an inactivated influenza vaccine. The CDR3 DNA follows: TGTGCCAGCAAGGAGCGGAGGACCTACAATGAGCAGTTCTTC. Translated, it gives CASKERRTYNEQFF.